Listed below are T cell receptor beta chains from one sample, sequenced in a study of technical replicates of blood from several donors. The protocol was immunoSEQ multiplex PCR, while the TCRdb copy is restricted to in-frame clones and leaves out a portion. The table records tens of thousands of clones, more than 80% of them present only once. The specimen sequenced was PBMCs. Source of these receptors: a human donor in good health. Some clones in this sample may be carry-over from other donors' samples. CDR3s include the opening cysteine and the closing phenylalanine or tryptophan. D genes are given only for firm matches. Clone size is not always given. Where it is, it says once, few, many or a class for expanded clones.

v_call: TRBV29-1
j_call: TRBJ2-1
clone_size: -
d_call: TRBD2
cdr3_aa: CSANSGGAGNEQFF
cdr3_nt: TGCAGCGCAAATAGCGGGGGGGCCGGCAATGAGCAGTTCTTC

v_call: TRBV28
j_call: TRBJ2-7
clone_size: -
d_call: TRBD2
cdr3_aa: CASSGDGRNYEQYF
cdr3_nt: TGTGCCAGCAGTGGGGACGGGAGGAATTACGAGCAGTACTTC

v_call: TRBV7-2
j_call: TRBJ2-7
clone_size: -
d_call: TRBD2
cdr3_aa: CASSWIAGGLYEQYF
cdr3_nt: TGTGCCAGCAGTTGGATAGCGGGAGGACTTTACGAGCAGTACTTC

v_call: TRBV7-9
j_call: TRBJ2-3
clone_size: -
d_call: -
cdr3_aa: CASSLVRERADTQYF
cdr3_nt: TGTGCCAGCAGCTTAGTGAGGGAGAGGGCAGATACGCAGTATTTT

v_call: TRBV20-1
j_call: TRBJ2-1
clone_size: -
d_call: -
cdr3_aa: CSARWHEQFF
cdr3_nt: TGCAGTGCTAGGTGGCACGAGCAGTTCTTC

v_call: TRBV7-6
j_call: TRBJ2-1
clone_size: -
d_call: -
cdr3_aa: CASRSYNEQFF
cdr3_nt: TGTGCCAGCCGTAGTTACAATGAGCAGTTCTTC

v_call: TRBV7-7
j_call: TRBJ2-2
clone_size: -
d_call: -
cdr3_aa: CASSPVGGARNGELFF
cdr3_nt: TGTGCCAGCAGCCCCGTAGGCGGCGCGAGAAACGGGGAGCTGTTTTTT

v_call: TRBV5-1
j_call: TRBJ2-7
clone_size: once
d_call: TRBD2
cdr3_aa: CASRNLAGVDNEQYF
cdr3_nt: TGCGCCAGCAGAAACTTAGCGGGAGTAGACAACGAGCAGTACTTC

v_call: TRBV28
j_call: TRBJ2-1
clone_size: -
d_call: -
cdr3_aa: CASSLERAGGYNEQFF
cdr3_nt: TGTGCCAGCAGTTTAGAGCGGGCCGGAGGCTACAATGAGCAGTTCTTC

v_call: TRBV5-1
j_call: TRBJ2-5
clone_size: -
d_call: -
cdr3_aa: CASSAGGQYQETQYF
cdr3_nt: TGCGCCAGCAGCGCAGGCGGACAGTACCAAGAGACCCAGTACTTC

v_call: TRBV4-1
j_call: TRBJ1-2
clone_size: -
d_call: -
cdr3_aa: CASSQTAKVNYGYTF
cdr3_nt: TGCGCCAGCAGCCAAACAGCTAAGGTGAACTATGGCTACACCTTC

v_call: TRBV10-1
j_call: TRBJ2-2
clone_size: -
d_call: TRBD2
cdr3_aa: CAYEGGGLDTGELFF
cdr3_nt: TGCGCATACGAGGGCGGGGGGTTAGACACCGGGGAGCTGTTTTTT

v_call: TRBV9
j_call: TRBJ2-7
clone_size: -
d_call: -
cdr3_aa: CASSATGLSYEQYF
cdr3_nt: TGTGCCAGCAGCGCCACGGGACTCTCCTACGAGCAGTACTTC

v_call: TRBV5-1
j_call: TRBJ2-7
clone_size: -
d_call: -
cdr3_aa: CASSLETAYYEQYF
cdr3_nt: TGCGCCAGCAGCTTGGAGACAGCCTACTACGAGCAGTACTTC

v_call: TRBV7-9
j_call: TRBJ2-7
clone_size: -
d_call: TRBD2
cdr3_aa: CASSPPGVAGAGEQYF
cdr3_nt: TGTGCCAGCAGCCCCCCTGGGGTAGCGGGGGCGGGCGAGCAGTACTTC

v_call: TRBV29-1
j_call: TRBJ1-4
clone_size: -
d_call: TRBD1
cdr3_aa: CSVESLGQGEDEKLFF
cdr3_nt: TGCAGCGTTGAGAGTTTGGGACAGGGGGAGGATGAAAAACTGTTTTTT

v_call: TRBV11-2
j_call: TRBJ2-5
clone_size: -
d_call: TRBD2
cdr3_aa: CASSPGLAGGPGETQYF
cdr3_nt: TGTGCCAGCAGCCCCGGTCTAGCGGGAGGGCCGGGGGAGACCCAGTACTTC

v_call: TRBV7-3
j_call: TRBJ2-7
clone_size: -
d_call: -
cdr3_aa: CASSLSTGRPPYEQYF
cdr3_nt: TGTGCCAGCAGCTTAAGTACAGGGCGGCCTCCTTACGAGCAGTACTTC

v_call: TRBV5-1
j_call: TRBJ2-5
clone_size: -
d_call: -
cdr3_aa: CASSLGSAVQETQYF
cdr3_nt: TGCGCCAGCAGCTTGGGTAGTGCGGTGCAAGAGACCCAGTACTTC

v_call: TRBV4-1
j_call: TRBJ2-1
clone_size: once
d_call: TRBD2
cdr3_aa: CASSPGLAVRRSYNEQFF
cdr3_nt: TGCGCCAGCAGCCCTGGACTAGCGGTAAGACGCTCCTACAATGAGCAGTTCTTC

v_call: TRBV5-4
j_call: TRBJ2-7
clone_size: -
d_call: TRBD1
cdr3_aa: CASRKTGSYEQYF
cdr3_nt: TGTGCCAGCCGCAAGACAGGGAGCTACGAGCAGTACTTC

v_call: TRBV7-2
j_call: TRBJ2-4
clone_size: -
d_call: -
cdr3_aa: CASSLARENIQYF
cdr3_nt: TGTGCCAGCAGCTTAGCTCGGGAAAACATTCAGTACTTC

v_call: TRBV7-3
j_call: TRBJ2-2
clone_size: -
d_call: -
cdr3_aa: CASSLQGRNTGELFF
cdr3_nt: TGTGCCAGCAGCTTACAGGGGAGGAACACCGGGGAGCTGTTTTTT

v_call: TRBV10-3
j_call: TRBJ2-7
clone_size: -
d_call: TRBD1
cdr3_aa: CAISDGQGSGYEQYF
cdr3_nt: TGTGCCATCAGTGATGGACAGGGTTCTGGTTACGAGCAGTACTTC

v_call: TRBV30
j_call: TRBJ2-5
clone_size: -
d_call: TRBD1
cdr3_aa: CAWATGILQETQYF
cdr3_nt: TGTGCCTGGGCGACAGGGATTTTACAAGAGACCCAGTACTTC

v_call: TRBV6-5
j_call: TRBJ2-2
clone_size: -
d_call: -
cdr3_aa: CASRKAGDTGELFF
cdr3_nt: TGTGCCAGCAGAAAAGCCGGGGACACCGGGGAGCTGTTTTTT

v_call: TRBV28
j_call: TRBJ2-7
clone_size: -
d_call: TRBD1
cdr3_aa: CASSPPRTGVSEQYF
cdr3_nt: TGTGCCAGCAGTCCCCCCCGGACAGGGGTATCCGAGCAGTACTTC